Below, 2 T cell receptor beta chains from the same sample are listed, as sequenced in a study of stem cell transplantation in POMP-related autoinflammatory disease. Using immunoSEQ multiplex PCR, the repertoire was profiled, and TCRdb retains in-frame clones only, with some absent. The sample comprises 25,000 to 40,000 clones, about 91% of which are singletons, and roughly 0.7% rests with the top ten. The sample in question was CD4+ T cells from PBMCs, obtained before stem cell transplantation. All receptors come from a human donor with POMP-related autoinflammation and immune dysregulation (PRAID).

The rearrangement links TRBV29-1 to TRBJ2-6; D not resolved. In germline, CDR1 is SQVTM, CDR2 ANQGSEA. This CDR3 contains 15 residues. Trimming removed 6 bases from V and 1 base from J, with 13 bases in between. CDR3 in DNA: TGCAGCGTAAACGCCCGTCGATCTGGGGCCAACGTCCTGACTTTC. Its protein product is CSVNARRSGANVLTF.

This chain links TRBV4-2 with TRBJ2-5; tentative D call: TRBD2 (6 bases). The germline V gene encodes CDR1 LGHNA and CDR2 YNFKEQ. This CDR3 is built from 14 residues. V lost 1 base and J lost 4, with 10 bases in between. CDR3 sequence reads: CASSQAGRGETQYF. CDR3 nucleotide sequence: TGTGCCAGCAGCCAAGCGGGGCGGGGAGAGACCCAGTACTTC.